This T cell receptor (beta chain) was identified during a study of cytomegalovirus exposure and HLA in healthy donors (dated by TCRdb to 2015 to 2018). Regarding the research as a whole: In an earlier analysis of under 750 of the donors, 276 Gb of sequence data and 100 million or so unique TCR beta sequences from about 190 million T cells were reported. To predict cytomegalovirus infection status, the study combined high-throughput TCR immunosequencing, statistical association of individual TCRs with disease status, and machine learning. Every discovery cohort repertoire had been produced on one sequencing platform. An early release covering roughly 600 HLA-typed donors comprised about 310 gigabases of sequencing data and around 86 million unique TCR sequences. In a later analysis, previously published TCR beta repertoires from 500 to 750 donors were re-analyzed and high-resolution HLA genotyping was added so that TCR occurrence patterns could be studied. Alongside the repertoire data, information on donor age, sex, ethnicity and CMV serostatus was compiled. Along with the roughly 710-subject first cohort, a separate validation cohort of over 90 different subjects was used. Roughly 5 DR-DQ haplotypes were handled as single units for association and clustering, since linkage in the cohort was strong. The genetic ancestry cluster associated with self-reported Caucasian donors included 81% of the 398 genotyped donors. HLA typing included class I and class II loci at four-digit resolution. To decide whether each TCR beta V gene segment behaved as functional or pseudogenic, an earlier analysis of some 570 of the donors relied on high-throughput TCR beta sequencing. Rather than drawing on any new phenotypic data, the later analysis identified candidate immune exposures from TCR beta sequences and the way those sequences occurred across donors. Using immunosequencing, the study profiled T cell repertoires from around 680 subjects and related those repertoires to cytomegalovirus serostatus. A later genetic analysis took genome-wide SNP genotypes for about 65% of the roughly 670 donors and used that subset as a discovery cohort. Among some 400 genotyped donors of the cohort, an average of approximately 240,000 unique TCR beta nucleotide sequences were sequenced per donor, about a sixth of them non-productive. The study aimed to test whether cataloging public T cell receptors could reveal signatures of past pathogen exposure. The number of donors typed differed by locus, with about 629-630 for A, B, C, DRB1 and DQB1, roughly 520 for DQA1, approximately 570 for DPA1, and 450 to 480 for DPB1.

Broader findings and caveats from the paper: Linkage disequilibrium might explain the correlated functional status among segregating V segments, but an unknown experimental factor could not be ruled out. A further reported finding was that TCR beta sequences accurately predicted the HLA-A and HLA-B alleles for most subjects in the first cohort. The 87-base-pair reads could not distinguish some IMGT-functional V segments, including TRBV6-2 and TRBV6-3, so those segments were excluded. In an earlier analysis of around 500 of the donors, most TCR beta V segments appeared in productive rearrangements about 87% or about 30% of the time, broadly matching IMGT annotations. A cluster of highly shared sequence variants was judged likely to be a technical artifact of the sequencing pipeline. The cohort was sequenced for TCR beta chains only, and without alpha or paired-chain data the features that could be detected were limited. Strong co-occurrence of HLA alleles, especially DR and DQ, made assigning TCR associations to individual alleles difficult. According to a later analysis, parvovirus B19, influenza, CMV and Epstein-Barr virus appeared linked to several top co-occurrence clusters. While some public TCRs were present in many individuals, most TCR sequences turned up only very rarely across donors. A later analysis found that most CMV-associated TCR beta chains appeared HLA-restricted, with HLA associations seemingly driven largely by CMV exposure. An association between a missense DCLRE1C variant and V-gene and J-gene trimming of TCR beta chains was found in a later genetic analysis and replicated in an independent cohort. The earlier analysis of 450 to 700 of the donors excluded approximately 15 rarely observed V segments, including chromosome 9 orphons, because counts were too low. Because HLA typing was unavailable for some donors at each locus, only the typed subset was used in association tests. In a later analysis, HLA-associated TCR beta chains showed more clonal expansion and lower generation probabilities than non-associated chains that were equally common. The study gave a list of about 150 TCR beta chains associated with cytomegalovirus. A later analysis associated 17,000 or so TCR beta sequences with specific HLA alleles at a false discovery rate of 0.05. In both the original and validation cohorts, the classifier was reported to diagnose cytomegalovirus status with high specificity and sensitivity. Immune exposure information for the cohort was limited to CMV serostatus. According to a later genetic analysis, donors in an Asian-associated ancestry cluster had fewer N-insertions in productive TCRs than the approximately 700-donor mean. In vitro tests confirmed that a few of the cytomegalovirus-associated TCR beta chains recognize cytomegalovirus antigens. The authors suggested that the approach could potentially be extended to other disease states and immunological phenotypes. In a later analysis, TCR association rates were found to vary across HLA loci, with the most associated TCRs seen for DRB1 alleles and the fewest for HLA-C alleles. The presence/absence analyses assumed that sequencing depth was roughly uniform across donors, and that assumption may not be true.

The cohort comprised some 700 healthy bone marrow donors. At the time of sampling, every cohort member was nominally healthy, though immune exposures that went unrecorded were likely present. The donor tested CMV seronegative and was one of the 352 seronegative cohort members. Every donor gave a peripheral blood sample, and the peripheral blood mononuclear cells from that sample were used for TCR beta sequencing. The Qiagen DNeasy Blood Extraction Kit was used to extract genomic DNA from the blood cell samples. Deletion took 3 bases off V and 5 bases off J, with a span of 11 bases between the germline ends. Including cysteine and phenylalanine, the CDR3 has 14 amino acids. Just CDR3 DNA is preserved here, 42 bases in frame from base 1. CDR1 and CDR2, per the germline V gene, are SGHTA and FQGNSA. Remarks on this clone: Its antigen is not yet known. No base-level quality is on record; no much larger clone is a single base apart.

Library construction relied on the immunoSEQ multiplex PCR assay. For the multiplex PCR, a mixture combining 60 forward primers for TCR Vbeta segments and 13 reverse primers for TCR Jbeta segments was used. Amplification of the CDR3 region of rearranged TCR beta genes was performed with a multiplex PCR assay on genomic DNA. The amplified TCR beta libraries were sequenced on the Illumina HiSeq System as 87-base-pair reads. For the original study's pipeline: A later analysis tallied around 82 million unique TCR beta chains across the 550 to 850 repertoires, and about 10 million of those chains were shared by two or more donors. Raw reads were error-corrected and collapsed into unique sequences with a nearest-neighbor algorithm that merged closely related sequences to remove PCR and sequencing errors. V, D and J gene segments were assigned by aligning CDR3 sequences to IMGT reference sequences. Each retained sequence needed at least a six-nucleotide match to both a V gene segment and a J gene segment. Rearrangements were called productive when the CDR3 lacked stop codons and stayed in frame with V and J; all others were non-productive. Following IMGT convention, CDR3 was defined as the stretch from the second conserved V-encoded cysteine up to the conserved J-encoded phenylalanine. The earlier analysis of about 570 of the donors excluded any sequence lacking an unambiguous match to a single V gene segment. An earlier analysis of fewer than 750 of the donors classified V segments as functional when productive rearrangements were above 56.7% and as segregating when the standard deviation between donors was above 5%. A statistical classification framework was built for diagnosing cytomegalovirus status from the catalog of TCR beta chain sequences. In a later analysis, TCR nucleotide sequences were compared against IMGT/GENE-DB human TR gene sequences so that V and J genes could be assigned. The TCRdist pipeline was used in a later analysis to assign CDR3 sequences and most-parsimonious VDJ recombination scenarios. In a later analysis, each TCR beta chain was defined by its CDR3 amino acid sequence together with its V-gene family, and reads lacking a unique V-gene family were excluded. As a way to deal with suspected cross-contamination and a sequencing artifact, a later analysis dropped 640 or so nucleotide sequences that were highly shared and had low generation probability. A later analysis calculated a clonal expansion index for each public chain from normalized within-repertoire ranks of inferred template counts. In a later analysis, generation probabilities were computed with a VDJ recombination model fitted to out-of-frame rearrangements, and the resulting probabilities were checked against IGoR. In a later analysis, TCR-TCR, TCR-HLA and TCR-CMV co-occurrence was scored with hypergeometric tests, and a repertoire-size bias correction was applied to TCR pairs. To estimate false discovery rates, a later analysis permuted the HLA or CMV assignments 20 times. In a later analysis, co-occurring TCRs were grouped with DBSCAN, and TCRdist sequence similarity was added when clustering was performed within HLA-allele-positive subsets. Repertoires with fewer than 30,000 or more than 120,000 public chains were left out of co-occurrence clustering, as were four to six repertoires with anomalous nucleotide sharing. TCRdb retrieved this table from immuneACCESS and kept in-frame rearrangements only. Not all clones are present; in checked studies, unresolved V genes account for under half, and no reason is known for the remainder. V and J calls plus clone size are reproduced from that table; the DNA served to infer D and trimming. The sample table holds some 130,000 clones, of which roughly three quarters were seen once. The ten most abundant clones make up about 3.4% of the sample.

Sequencing was performed on PBMCs. The sequence was collected from a man aged 40-55 years in good health and CMV-seronegative. This sequence uses TRBV7-2 and TRBJ2-4, and TRBD2 may be the D gene, going by 5 matching bases. CDR3 sequence: CASSFLASQNIQYF. The bases read TGTGCCAGCAGCTTCCTAGCCAGTCAAAACATTCAGTACTTC. Reference TRBV7-2 and TRBJ2-4 proteins supply the regions before and after the CDR3; the full variable domain is: GAGVSQSPSNKVTEKGKDVELRCDPISGHTALYWYRQSLGQGLEFLIYFQGNSAPDKSGLPSDRFSAERTGGSVSTLTIQRTQQEDSAVYLCASSFLASQNIQYFGAGTRLSVL.